Below are 27 T cell receptor beta chains sequenced from a single sample in a study of OX40 agonist ivuxolimab in advanced cancers. Using immunoSEQ multiplex PCR, the repertoire was profiled, and TCRdb retains in-frame clones only, with some absent. This sample has some 86,000 clones, with 75% to 95% found just once. This specimen consisted of CD4+ or CD8+ T cells sorted from blood, obtained in a trial of the OX40 agonist ivuxolimab. The receptors stem from an adult with an advanced solid tumor such as melanoma, head and neck, liver or kidney cancer.

The rearrangement uses TRBV25-1 and TRBJ2-1; TRBD1 might be the D (6 bases). The CDR3 runs 17 residues. Germline V gene sequence: CDR1 MGHDK, CDR2 SYGVNS. V was pared by 4 bases and J by 5 bases, with 21 bases between. This CDR3 is CASSGVRGTTPDNEQFF. The CDR3 coding sequence is TGTGCCAGCAGTGGGGTCAGAGGGACAACGCCAGACAATGAGCAGTTCTTC. The full variable domain, with the rest looked up from reference TRBV25-1 and TRBJ2-1, is EADIYQTPRYLVIGTGKKITLECSQTMGHDKMYWYQQDPGMELHLIHYSYGVNSTEKGDLSSESTVSRIRTEHFPLTLESARPSHTSQYLCASSGVRGTTPDNEQFFGPGTRLTVL.

The gene calls are TRBV6-5 and TRBJ1-5; 9 nucleotides match TRBD1. The CDR3 extends over 14 amino acids. Germline CDR1 is MNHEY and CDR2 is SVGAGI. V lost 6 bases and J lost 5; bases outside the gene matches: 5. The CDR3 region is CASSVTGGHQPQHF. As DNA, the CDR3 is TGTGCCAGCAGCGTCACAGGGGGCCATCAGCCCCAGCATTTT.

The gene calls are TRBV2 and TRBJ1-2; D remains ambiguous. V was pared by 4 bases and J by 4 bases, with 10 bases between. This CDR3 contains 13 residues. Germline V CDR1 and CDR2: SNHLY, FYNNEI. CDR3 region: CASSAGDIYGYTF. CDR3 coding DNA: TGTGCCAGCAGTGCTGGCGACATCTATGGCTACACCTTC.

This clone was observed a single time. The V call is TRBV5-6, the J call TRBJ2-5; D is possibly TRBD1 or TRBD2 (5 bases each). The J call may be faulty, since TRBJ2-7 better matches the DNA end. Per germline, CDR1 SGHDT and CDR2 YYEEEE. The CDR3 covers 14 residues. This CDR3 is CASSPRGTSYEQYF. The CDR3 DNA sequence: TGTGCCAGCAGCCCCCGGGGCACCTCCTACGAGCAGTACTTC.

The rearrangement links TRBV2 to TRBJ2-5, with 9 bases aligning to TRBD1. TRBJ2-7 explains the end of the DNA better; the J call may be wrong. There are 16 residues in the CDR3. Germline values: CDR1 SNHLY, CDR2 FYNNEI. The CDR3 bases are TGTGCCAGCAGAGACCCCGGGACAGGGAAGGTCCACGAGCAGTACTTC. The encoded protein is CASRDPGTGKVHEQYF.

This chain links TRBV11-2 with TRBJ1-2, with TRBD1 as a possible D gene (6 bases). V lost 5 bases to trimming and J lost 4 bases, with 11 bases between them. This CDR3 contains 13 residues. The germline V gene has CDR1 SGHAT and CDR2 FQNNGV. CDR3 sequence (DNA): TGTGCCAGCAGCCAACAGGGATCCTATGGCTACACCTTC. It yields the protein CASSQQGSYGYTF.

The V gene is TRBV7-3, the J gene TRBJ2-2; no firm D call. Germline loops: CDR1 SGHTA, CDR2 FQGTGA. V was pared by 5 bases and J by 1 base, with 8 bases between. CDR3 size: 14 residues. DNA of the CDR3: TGTGCCAGCAGCCGACTCGAGAACACCGGGGAGCTGTTTTTT. Translated: CASSRLENTGELFF.

The chain couples TRBV7-9 to TRBJ1-3; TRBD1 matches 10 bases. Germline assignment: CDR1 SEHNR and CDR2 FQNEAQ (reference sequence). This CDR3 contains 16 residues. The V and J ends lost 4 bases and 4 bases, in that order; junction bases with no gene match: 7. CDR3 coding DNA: TGTGCCAGCAGCTCGCCGACAGGGGGCTTCGGAAACACCATATATTTT. This translates into CASSSPTGGFGNTIYF.

The rearrangement uses TRBV27 and TRBJ1-2, with 8 bases that match TRBD1. With 6 bases clipped from V and 8 bases from J, the junction kept 11 bases outside the gene matches. The CDR3 extends over 14 amino acids. Germline V lookup: CDR1 MNHEY, CDR2 SMNVEV (reference sequence). In nucleotides, the CDR3 is TGTGCCAGCAGGGATCGGACAGGGCGTGGGGGCTACACCTTC. Its translation is CASRDRTGRGGYTF.

The rearrangement joins TRBV5-5 to TRBJ1-3, with D perhaps TRBD1 (5 bases). This CDR3 is 16 amino acids long. Per the germline V gene, CDR1 is SGHKS and CDR2 is YYEKEE (reference sequence). V was trimmed by 0 bases and J by 1 base, leaving 11 bases between them. CDR3 sequence: CASSLGDVRSGNTIYF. CDR3 bases: TGTGCCAGCAGCTTGGGGGACGTTAGGTCTGGAAACACCATATATTTT.

V gene TRBV27 combines with J gene TRBJ2-3; TRBD2 matches at 10 bases. V lost 5 bases, J lost 4 bases, and 6 bases stayed unmatched. Germline-derived CDR1 and CDR2 are MNHEY and SMNVEV (reference sequence). The CDR3 is 15 residues long. The CDR3 spells CASSAAGGPSDTQYF. Here the CDR3 DNA reads TGTGCCAGCAGTGCAGCGGGAGGGCCTTCAGATACGCAGTATTTT.

V gene TRBV2 combines with J gene TRBJ2-7; no reliable D call. The V gene lost 7 bases and the J gene lost 0 bases, with 19 bases spanning the gap. Germline assignment: CDR1 SNHLY and CDR2 FYNNEI. The CDR3 consists of 16 residues. For the CDR3, the DNA is TGTGCCAGCAAGGGTGGCCCCGAAGGCCCCTCCTACGAGCAGTACTTC. Translated: CASKGGPEGPSYEQYF.

The chain recombines TRBV27 with TRBJ2-1; D remains ambiguous. Germline V gene data show CDR1 as MNHEY and CDR2 as SMNVEV (reference sequence). CDR3 length equals 12 residues. V was clipped by 1 base and J by 9 bases, with 7 bases between them. The CDR3 spells CASSLFPPEQFF. DNA of the CDR3: TGTGCCAGCAGTTTATTCCCACCTGAGCAGTTCTTC.

About this clone itself: The junction departs from the called germline gene at one end, perhaps through a read error. The CDR3 region is CASSPGTSGRTDTQYF. In DNA, the CDR3 is TGTGCTAGCAGCCCCGGGACTAGCGGGAGAACAGATACGCAGTATTTT. The rearrangement joins TRBV7-7 to TRBJ2-3; TRBD2 matches 14 bases. Germline CDR1 reads SSHAT; CDR2 reads FNYEAQ (reference sequence). This CDR3 is 16 amino acids long. The full variable domain, completed using reference TRBV7-7 and TRBJ2-3, is GAGVSQSPRYKVTKRGQDVTLRCDPISSHATLYWYQQALGQGPEFLTYFNYEAQPDKSGLPSDRFSAERPEGSISTLTIQRTEQRDSAMYRCASSPGTSGRTDTQYFGPGTRLTVL.

V is TRBV27 and J is TRBJ1-5, with a tentative D call TRBD1 (6 bases). Per germline, CDR1 MNHEY and CDR2 SMNVEV (reference sequence). V shed 6 bases and J shed 4 bases, with 7 bases lying between them. The CDR3 extends over 12 amino acids. CDR3 protein: CASSDRNQPQHF. For the CDR3, the DNA is TGTGCCAGCAGCGACAGGAATCAGCCCCAGCATTTT.

The genes are TRBV19 and TRBJ2-1, with TRBD2 as a possible D gene (6 bases). This CDR3 is 15 amino acids long. CDR1 and CDR2 from the germline V gene are LNHDA and SQIVND (reference sequence). The ends were cut back, 5 bases at V and 2 bases at J, with 13 bases in the middle. In DNA, the CDR3 is TGTGCCAGTAGTTTTTGGCGGGAAACCTACAATGAGCAGTTCTTC. This codes for CASSFWRETYNEQFF.

The J gene is TRBJ2-1, the V gene TRBV6-5; 8 nucleotides align to TRBD2. CDR1 and CDR2 from the germline V gene are MNHEY and SVGAGI. Trimming took 8 bases from V and 3 from J; bases not matched to a gene: 6. This CDR3 is built from 14 residues. The CDR3 coding sequence is TGTGCCAGCTGTCCGAGCGGGAGCTACAATGAGCAGTTCTTC. Protein product: CASCPSGSYNEQFF.

The chain is built from TRBV30 and TRBJ2-5; 7 bases agree with TRBD1. The V gene end was trimmed by 0 bases and the J gene end by 5 bases; junction bases not matched to a gene: 9. CDR3 length equals 15 residues. Per the germline V gene, CDR1 is GTSNPN and CDR2 is SVGIG (reference sequence). The chain's CDR3 is CAWSVGQGVWETQYF. The CDR3 nucleotides are TGTGCCTGGAGTGTAGGGCAGGGGGTATGGGAGACCCAGTACTTC.

This chain connects TRBV10-3 to TRBJ2-1, with 10 bases that match TRBD1. Germline V gene data show CDR1 as ENHRY and CDR2 as SYGVKD. The CDR3 has 15 amino acids. V lost 11 bases to trimming and J lost 5 bases; unmatched junction nucleotides: 12. CDR3 amino acids: CAHHPGTGENNEQFF. As DNA, the CDR3 is TGTGCCCACCACCCCGGGACAGGGGAAAACAATGAGCAGTTCTTC.

The rearrangement joins TRBV4-1 to TRBJ2-5, with 16 positions matching TRBD2. The J call is doubtful: the DNA matches TRBJ2-7 better. From germline, CDR1 is MGHRA and CDR2 YSYEKL. The CDR3 sequence is 17 residues long. The CDR3 nucleotides read TGCGCCAGCAGCCAAGCTGGGACTAGCGGGAGGGCCTACGAGCAGTACTTC. Protein sequence: CASSQAGTSGRAYEQYF.

The count of this clone is one. The chain employs TRBV6-5 and TRBJ1-5; unclear D gene. The CDR3 covers 15 residues. CDR1 MNHEY and CDR2 SVGAGI come from the germline V gene. Trimming removed 0 bases from V and 4 bases from J, with 10 bases in between. The CDR3 sequence: CASSYSGDENQPQHF. CDR3 bases: TGTGCCAGCAGTTACTCGGGCGATGAGAATCAGCCCCAGCATTTT.

The chain employs TRBV19 and TRBJ2-2, with D uncertain. Germline V gene lookup returns CDR1 LNHDA and CDR2 SQIVND (reference sequence). V was trimmed by 3 bases and J by 6 bases, leaving 8 bases between them. The CDR3 totals 13 residues. CDR3: CASSMTSAGELFF. The CDR3 DNA is TGTGCCAGTAGTATGACAAGCGCCGGGGAGCTGTTTTTT.

The chain uses TRBV13 and TRBJ2-1; 8 bases are shared with TRBD2. The CDR3 has 15 amino acids. Looked up from germline, CDR1 is PRHDT and CDR2 is FYEKMQ (reference sequence). The ends lost 5 bases at V and 4 bases at J; junction bases unmatched: 7. The CDR3 coding sequence is TGTGCCAGCAGCCTTCCCGGGGGGGCGTACAATGAGCAGTTCTTC. It codes for CASSLPGGAYNEQFF.

The rearrangement uses TRBV27 and TRBJ2-2; no clear D gene. V lost 0 bases and J lost 2, with 13 bases in between. The CDR3 spans 17 residues. In germline, CDR1 is MNHEY, CDR2 SMNVEV (reference sequence). This CDR3 reads CASSLSLITANTGELFF. CDR3 DNA sequence: TGTGCCAGCAGTTTATCGCTAATTACTGCTAACACCGGGGAGCTGTTTTTT.

The chain carries TRBV27 and TRBJ2-1; possibly TRBD1 for D (5 bases). Germline CDR1 MNHEY, CDR2 SMNVEV (reference sequence). The V end was cut by 7 bases, the J end by 0 bases, with 13 bases between. CDR3 length: 15 residues. The DNA for the CDR3 is TGTGCCAGCACTCAGGGTCCCAGCTCCTACAATGAGCAGTTCTTC. Translated, it gives CASTQGPSSYNEQFF.

The CDR3 coding sequence is TGTGCCAGCAGCAGAACCGGGACAGGGGTCTCTGGAAACACCATATATTTT. Translated: CASSRTGTGVSGNTIYF. The chain combines TRBV7-3 with TRBJ1-3; 10 bases are shared with TRBD1. Germline lookup yields CDR1 SGHTA and CDR2 FQGTGA. After removal of 5 bases from V and 0 bases from J, the junction contained 7 bases not matched to a gene. The CDR3 is 17 amino acids.

CDR3 sequence reads: CGLWDRGLSNQPQHF. The CDR3 bases are TGTGGACTCTGGGACAGGGGCCTTAGCAATCAGCCCCAGCATTTT. The chain recombines TRBV27 with TRBJ1-5, with 10 bases fitting TRBD1. Germline V lookup: CDR1 MNHEY, CDR2 SMNVEV (reference sequence). The CDR3 sequence is 15 residues long.